This T cell receptor beta chain was identified in a study of CD8+ T cells in alopecia areata. Study as a whole: Administration of oral tofacitinib to treated patients was at 5 to 10 mg twice daily.

Points from the study as a whole: With just one nonresponder, it is still uncertain whether baseline CD8+ expansion relates to response. Throughout tofacitinib, many expanded lesional clones continued to persist in scalp and blood. Lesional scalp, notably in alopecia totalis/universalis, had clonality above that of normal scalp.

Investigators isolated RNA and reverse transcribed it into cDNA to act as the sequencing template. Some clones are missing from TCRdb's copy, which holds only in-frame ones; the method was immunoSEQ multiplex PCR. Of 200,000 to 250,000 clones in the sample, about 57% were seen once. With respect to this clone: What it binds is not known.

Germline V lookup: CDR1 SGDLS, CDR2 YYNGEE. Trimming pared 0 bases from V and 5 bases from J, leaving 12 bases between. This CDR3 is built from 15 residues. Indicated treatment: oral pan-JAK inhibitor, 5-10 mg twice daily. The sequence was obtained from a human donor with alopecia areata. V and J are TRBV9 and TRBJ2-1; a weak D match, TRBD1 (6 bases). This material consisted of CD4+ T cells sorted from blood, taken at week 4, from a patient treated with tofacitinib. CDR3 nucleotide sequence: TGTGCCAGCAGCGTAGTGACAGGCCCGGACAATGAGCAGTTCTTC. Protein: CASSVVTGPDNEQFF.